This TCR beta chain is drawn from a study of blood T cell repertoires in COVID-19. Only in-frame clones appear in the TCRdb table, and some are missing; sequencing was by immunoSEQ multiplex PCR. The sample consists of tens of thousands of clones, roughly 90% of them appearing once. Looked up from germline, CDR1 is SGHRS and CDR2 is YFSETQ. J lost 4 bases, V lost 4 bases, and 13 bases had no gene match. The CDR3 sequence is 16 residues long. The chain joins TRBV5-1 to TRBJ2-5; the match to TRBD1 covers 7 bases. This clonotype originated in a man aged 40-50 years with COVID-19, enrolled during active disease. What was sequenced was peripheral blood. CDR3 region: CASSPADRAGGETQYF. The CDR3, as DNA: TGCGCCAGCAGCCCCGCCGACAGGGCAGGGGGAGAGACCCAGTACTTC.